This entry describes one TCR beta chain. The data derive from a study of blood T cells in healthy people across ages. A J-beta primer mix and a sample-barcoded 5' primer were used in a second PCR of roughly 6 to 11 cycles. One entry per CDR3 protein results from TCRdb running MiXCR on the 5' RACE reads. The sample has about 930,000 distinct CDR3 sequences, roughly 29% seen once. The CDR3 totals 17 residues. The V end was cut by 0 bases, the J end by 3 bases, with 16 bases between. Germline V gene data show CDR1 as KGHSH and CDR2 as LQKENI. Collection of 8.5 to 10 milliliters of peripheral blood was performed for each donor. This sample also appeared in a second study, on T cells of mothers and their children.

J is TRBJ2-3 and V is TRBV18; D assignment may be TRBD1 or TRBD2 (5 bases each). The specimen sequenced was blood. This clonotype was obtained from a woman in her 40s in good health. The CDR3 DNA reads as TGTGCCAGCTCACCACCGGTACCGCAGTGGGGGACAGATACGCAGTATTTT. As protein: CASSPPVPQWGTDTQYF. Complete variable domain (other parts from reference TRBV18 and TRBJ2-3): NAGVMQNPRHLVRRRGQEARLRCSPMKGHSHVYWYRQLPEEGLKFMVYLQKENIIDESGMPKERFSAEFPKEGPSILRIQQVVRGDSAAYFCASSPPVPQWGTDTQYFGPGTRLTVL.